This T cell receptor beta chain was identified in a study of cytomegalovirus exposure and HLA in healthy donors. The primer mix had 60 Vbeta and 13 Jbeta primers. Some clones are missing from TCRdb's copy, which holds only in-frame ones; the method was immunoSEQ multiplex PCR. This sample carries approximately 88,000 clones, about 80% of them seen once, and the ten largest clones take 1.1% to 1.5%. General study findings and limits: The availability of immune exposure information extended only to CMV serostatus. Rarity held for most TCR sequences, but there were some public TCRs that occurred in many donors.

The junction had 2 bases not matched to a gene; V was cut back by 4 bases and J by 8 bases. Germline V gives CDR1 SGHRS, CDR2 YFSETQ. The CDR3 extends over 12 amino acids. This clone showed up just a few times. Its antigen is undetermined. The sample taken for sequencing was PBMCs. This chain uses TRBV5-1 with TRBJ2-1; 8 bases are shared with TRBD1. The sequence was obtained from a male donor in good health and CMV-seronegative. This CDR3 reads CASSPDRDEQFF. CDR3 in DNA: TGCGCCAGCAGCCCGGACAGGGATGAGCAGTTCTTC.